Listed here is a single T cell receptor (beta chain). As yet, its antigen is unknown. The data are from a study of shared clonotypes between healthy human individuals. CD45RO-negative, CCR7-positively selected cells formed the naive CD8 fraction, excluding terminally differentiated effector memory CD45RA+ cells. Donors were healthy HIV-negative adults without recent acute infections or vaccinations. Study outcomes and limitations: Clonotypes not shared had lower generation probabilities than those common to all four donors. Larger estimated richness was generally seen in naive subsets than in memory subsets. In the sorted subsets, rarefaction showed sequencing was incomplete despite large depth.

Data came from immunoSEQ multiplex PCR; TCRdb stores just in-frame clones and leaves some out. Here the sample spans hundreds of thousands of clones, 92% being singletons. The junction had 7 bases not matched to a gene; V was cut back by 5 bases and J by 7 bases. The CDR3 extends over 15 amino acids. CDR1 SNHLY and CDR2 FYNNEI come from the germline V gene. This chain uses TRBV2 with TRBJ2-1, with 11 bases that match TRBD2. This clonotype was obtained from a man aged 30-40 years in good health. The sequencing input was naive CD8+ T cells sorted from blood. The CDR3 DNA follows: TGTGCCAGCAGTCCTTTACTAGCGGGAGTTAATGAGCAGTTCTTC. This encodes CASSPLLAGVNEQFF.